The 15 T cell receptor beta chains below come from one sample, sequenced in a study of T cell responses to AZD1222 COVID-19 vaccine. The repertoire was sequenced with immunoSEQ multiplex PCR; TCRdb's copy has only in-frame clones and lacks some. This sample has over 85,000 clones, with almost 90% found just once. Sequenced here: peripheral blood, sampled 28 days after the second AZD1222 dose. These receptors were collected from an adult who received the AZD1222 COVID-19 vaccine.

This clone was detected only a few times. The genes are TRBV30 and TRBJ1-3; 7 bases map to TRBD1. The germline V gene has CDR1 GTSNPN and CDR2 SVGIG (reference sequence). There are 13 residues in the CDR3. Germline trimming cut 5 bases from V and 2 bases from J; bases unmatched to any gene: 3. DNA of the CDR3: TGTGCCTGGGCCCAGGGGGCTGGAAACACCATATATTTT. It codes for CAWAQGAGNTIYF.

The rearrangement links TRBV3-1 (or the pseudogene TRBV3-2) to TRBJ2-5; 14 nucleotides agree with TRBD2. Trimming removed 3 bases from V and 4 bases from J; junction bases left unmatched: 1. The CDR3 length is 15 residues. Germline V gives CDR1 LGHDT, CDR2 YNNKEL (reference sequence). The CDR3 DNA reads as TGTGCCAGCAGCCACGGACTAGCGGGAGGAGAGACCCAGTACTTC. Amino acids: CASSHGLAGGETQYF.

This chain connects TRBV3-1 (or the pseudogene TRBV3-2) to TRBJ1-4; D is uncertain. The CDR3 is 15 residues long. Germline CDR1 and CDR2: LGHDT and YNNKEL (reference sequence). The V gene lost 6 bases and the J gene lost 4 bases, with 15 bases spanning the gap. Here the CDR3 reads CASRKRSRSNEKLFF. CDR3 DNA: TGTGCCAGCAGGAAACGTAGCAGAAGTAATGAAAAACTGTTTTTT.

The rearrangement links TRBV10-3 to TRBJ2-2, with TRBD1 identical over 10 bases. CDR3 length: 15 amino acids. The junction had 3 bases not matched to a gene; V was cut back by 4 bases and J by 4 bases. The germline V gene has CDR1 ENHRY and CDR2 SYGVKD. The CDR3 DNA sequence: TGTGCCATCAGTGGGACAGGGGGAAGCACCGGGGAGCTGTTTTTT. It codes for CAISGTGGSTGELFF.

CDR3 coding DNA: TGTGCCAGCAGTATCAACAGACTGATTTCCACTGAAGCTTTCTTT. It encodes CASSINRLISTEAFF. This chain uses TRBV2 with TRBJ1-1; D is ambiguous. The germline gives CDR1 SNHLY, CDR2 FYNNEI. The CDR3 runs 15 residues. V was trimmed by 5 bases and J by 4 bases, leaving 17 bases between them.

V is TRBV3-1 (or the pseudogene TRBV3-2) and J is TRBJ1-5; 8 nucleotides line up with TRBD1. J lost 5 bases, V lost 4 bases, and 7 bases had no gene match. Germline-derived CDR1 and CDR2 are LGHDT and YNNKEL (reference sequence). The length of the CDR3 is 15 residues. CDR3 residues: CASSLGQGGYQPQHF. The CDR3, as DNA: TGTGCCAGCAGCCTCGGACAGGGTGGTTATCAGCCCCAGCATTTT.

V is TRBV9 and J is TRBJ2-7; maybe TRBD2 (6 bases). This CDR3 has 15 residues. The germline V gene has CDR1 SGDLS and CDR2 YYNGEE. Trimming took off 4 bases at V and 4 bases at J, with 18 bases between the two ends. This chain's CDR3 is CASSPGLLLSYEQYF. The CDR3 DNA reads TGTGCCAGCAGCCCGGGACTCCTTCTAAGTTACGAGCAGTACTTC.

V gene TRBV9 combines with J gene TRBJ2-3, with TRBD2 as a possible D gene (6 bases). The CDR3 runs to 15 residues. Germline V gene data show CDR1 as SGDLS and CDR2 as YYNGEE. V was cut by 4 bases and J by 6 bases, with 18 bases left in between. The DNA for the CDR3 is TGTGCCAGCAGCCCAGCCCTCAGCGGGCGGGATACGCAGTATTTT. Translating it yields CASSPALSGRDTQYF. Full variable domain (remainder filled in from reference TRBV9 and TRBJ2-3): DSGVTQTPKHLITATGQRVTLRCSPRSGDLSVYWYQQSLDQGLQFLIQYYNGEERAKGNILERFSAQQFPDLHSELNLSSLELGDSALYFCASSPALSGRDTQYFGPGTRLTVL.

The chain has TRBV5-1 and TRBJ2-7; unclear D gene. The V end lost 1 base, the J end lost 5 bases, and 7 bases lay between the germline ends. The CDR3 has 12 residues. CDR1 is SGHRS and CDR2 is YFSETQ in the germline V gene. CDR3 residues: CASSLSEDEQYF. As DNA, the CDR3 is TGCGCCAGCAGCTTGAGTGAAGACGAGCAGTACTTC.

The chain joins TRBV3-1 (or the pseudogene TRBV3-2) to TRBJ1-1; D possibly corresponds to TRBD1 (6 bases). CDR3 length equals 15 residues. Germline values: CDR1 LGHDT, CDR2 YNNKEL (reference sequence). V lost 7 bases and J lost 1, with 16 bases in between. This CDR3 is CASTKRGGPNTEAFF. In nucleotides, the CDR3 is TGTGCCAGCACCAAAAGGGGGGGACCGAACACTGAAGCTTTCTTT.

The CDR3 spells CASSLLGGRASSGANVLTF. The CDR3 DNA is TGTGCCAGCAGTTTATTAGGAGGCAGGGCAAGCTCTGGGGCCAACGTCCTGACTTTC. The chain employs TRBV28 and TRBJ2-6, with D perhaps being TRBD1 or TRBD2 (5 bases each). V was clipped by 1 base and J by 0 bases, with 16 bases between them. CDR1 and CDR2 from the germline V gene are MDHEN and SYDVKM. The CDR3 length is 19 residues.

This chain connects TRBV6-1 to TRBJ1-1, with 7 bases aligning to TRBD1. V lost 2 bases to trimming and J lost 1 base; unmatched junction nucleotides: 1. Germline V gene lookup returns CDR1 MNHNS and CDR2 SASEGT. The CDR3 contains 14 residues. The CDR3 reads CASSEWTGNTEAFF. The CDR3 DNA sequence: TGTGCCAGCAGTGAATGGACAGGGAACACTGAAGCTTTCTTT.

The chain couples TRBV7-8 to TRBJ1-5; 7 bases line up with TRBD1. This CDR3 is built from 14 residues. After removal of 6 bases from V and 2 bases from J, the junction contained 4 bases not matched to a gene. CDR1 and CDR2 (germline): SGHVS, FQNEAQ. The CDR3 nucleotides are TGTGCCAGCAGACAAGGACAGGGCAATCAGCCCCAGCATTTT. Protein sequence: CASRQGQGNQPQHF.

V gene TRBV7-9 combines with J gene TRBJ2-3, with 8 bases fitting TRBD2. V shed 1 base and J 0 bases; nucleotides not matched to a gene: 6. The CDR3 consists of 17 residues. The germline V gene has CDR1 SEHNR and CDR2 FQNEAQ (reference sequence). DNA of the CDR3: TGTGCCAGCAGCTTAGGGGTGGCTAGCGGGAGCACAGATACGCAGTATTTT. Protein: CASSLGVASGSTDTQYF.

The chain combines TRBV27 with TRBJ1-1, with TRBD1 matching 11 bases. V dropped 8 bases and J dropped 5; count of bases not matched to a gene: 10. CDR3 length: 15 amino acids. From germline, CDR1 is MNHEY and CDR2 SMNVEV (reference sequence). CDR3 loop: CASSSGTGGRTEAFF. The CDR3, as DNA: TGTGCCAGCTCCTCCGGGACAGGGGGTCGAACTGAAGCTTTCTTT.